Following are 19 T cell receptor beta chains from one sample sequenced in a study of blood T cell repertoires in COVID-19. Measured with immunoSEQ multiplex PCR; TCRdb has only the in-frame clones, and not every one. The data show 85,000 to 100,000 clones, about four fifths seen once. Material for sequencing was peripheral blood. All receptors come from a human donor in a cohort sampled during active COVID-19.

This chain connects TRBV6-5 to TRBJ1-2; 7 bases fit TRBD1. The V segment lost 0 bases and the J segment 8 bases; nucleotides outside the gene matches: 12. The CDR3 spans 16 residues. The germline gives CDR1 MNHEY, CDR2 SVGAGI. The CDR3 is CASSYSGAGGFGGYTF. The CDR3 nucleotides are TGTGCCAGCAGTTACTCGGGGGCAGGGGGATTCGGCGGCTACACCTTC.

CDR3 nucleotides: TGCGCCAGCAGTGAGCCATGGACAGGGGACTACGAGCAGTACTTC. It is translated as CASSEPWTGDYEQYF. The chain is built from TRBV10-2 and TRBJ2-7; the match to TRBD1 covers 9 bases. The germline gives CDR1 WSHSY, CDR2 SAAADI. After removal of 2 bases from V and 3 bases from J, the junction contained 5 bases not matched to a gene. The CDR3 has 15 residues.

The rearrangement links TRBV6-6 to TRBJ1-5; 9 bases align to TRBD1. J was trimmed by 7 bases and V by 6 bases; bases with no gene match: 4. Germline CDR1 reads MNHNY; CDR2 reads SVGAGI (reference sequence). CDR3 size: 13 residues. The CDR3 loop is CASSRDREQPQHF. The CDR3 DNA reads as TGTGCCAGCAGCAGGGACAGGGAACAGCCCCAGCATTTT.

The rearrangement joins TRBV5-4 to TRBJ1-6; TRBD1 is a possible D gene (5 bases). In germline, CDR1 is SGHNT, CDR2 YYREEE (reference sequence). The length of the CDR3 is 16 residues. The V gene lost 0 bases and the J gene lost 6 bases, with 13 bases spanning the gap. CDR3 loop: CASSLAAGRSNSPLHF. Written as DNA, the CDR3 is TGTGCCAGCAGCTTGGCGGCAGGGAGGTCTAATTCACCCCTCCACTTT.

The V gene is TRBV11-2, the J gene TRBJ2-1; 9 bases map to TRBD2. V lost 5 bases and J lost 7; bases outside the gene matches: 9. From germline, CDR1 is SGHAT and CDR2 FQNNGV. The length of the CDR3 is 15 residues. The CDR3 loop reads CASSPGVAGVNEQFF. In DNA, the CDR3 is TGTGCCAGCAGCCCCGGGGTAGCGGGAGTGAATGAGCAGTTCTTC.

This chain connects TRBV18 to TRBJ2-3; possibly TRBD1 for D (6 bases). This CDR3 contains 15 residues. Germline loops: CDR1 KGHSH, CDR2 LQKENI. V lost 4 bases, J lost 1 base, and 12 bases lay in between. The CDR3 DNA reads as TGTGCCAGCTCACGCAGGGACACACGCACAGATACGCAGTATTTT. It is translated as CASSRRDTRTDTQYF.

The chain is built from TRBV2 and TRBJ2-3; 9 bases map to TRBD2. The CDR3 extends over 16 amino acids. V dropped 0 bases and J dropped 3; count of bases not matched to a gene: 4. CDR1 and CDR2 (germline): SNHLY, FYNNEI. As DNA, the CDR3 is TGTGCCAGCAGTGAAGCGCGGCTAGCGGGAACAGATACGCAGTATTTT. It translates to CASSEARLAGTDTQYF.

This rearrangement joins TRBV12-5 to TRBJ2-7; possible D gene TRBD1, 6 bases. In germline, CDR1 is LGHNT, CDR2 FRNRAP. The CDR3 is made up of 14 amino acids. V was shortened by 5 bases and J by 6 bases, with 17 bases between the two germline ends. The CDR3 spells CASGQTLGAFEQYF. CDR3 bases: TGTGCTAGTGGTCAAACCTTGGGGGCCTTCGAGCAGTACTTC.

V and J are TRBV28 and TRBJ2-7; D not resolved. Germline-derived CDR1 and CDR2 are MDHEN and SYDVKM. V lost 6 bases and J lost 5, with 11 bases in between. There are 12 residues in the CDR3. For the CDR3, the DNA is TGTGCCAGCAGCCCCCCTCACAACGAGCAGTACTTC. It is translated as CASSPPHNEQYF. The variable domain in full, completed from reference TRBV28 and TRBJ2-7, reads DVKVTQSSRYLVKRTGEKVFLECVQDMDHENMFWYRQDPGLGLRLIYFSYDVKMKEKGDIPEGYSVSREKKERFSLILESASTNQTSMYLCASSPPHNEQYFGPGTRLTVT.

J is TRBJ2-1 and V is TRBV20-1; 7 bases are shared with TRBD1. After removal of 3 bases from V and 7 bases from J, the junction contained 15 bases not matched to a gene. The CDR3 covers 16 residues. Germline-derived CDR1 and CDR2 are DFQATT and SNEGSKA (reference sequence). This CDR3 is CSASRNTDRVGNEQFF. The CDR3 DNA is TGCAGTGCTAGTCGAAATACCGACAGGGTGGGGAATGAGCAGTTCTTC.

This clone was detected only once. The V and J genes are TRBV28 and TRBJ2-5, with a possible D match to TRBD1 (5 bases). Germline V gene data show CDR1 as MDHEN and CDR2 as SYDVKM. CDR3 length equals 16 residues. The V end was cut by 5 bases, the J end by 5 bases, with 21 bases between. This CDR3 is CASSLVPTGFGETQYF. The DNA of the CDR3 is TGTGCCAGCAGTCTCGTTCCAACAGGATTCGGGGAGACCCAGTACTTC.

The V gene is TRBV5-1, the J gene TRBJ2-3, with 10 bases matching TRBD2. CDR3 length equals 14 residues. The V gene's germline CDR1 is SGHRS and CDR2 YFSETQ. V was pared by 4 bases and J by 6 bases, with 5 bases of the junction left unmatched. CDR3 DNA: TGCGCCAGCAGCCCGGGACTAGCGTACGATACGCAGTATTTT. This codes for CASSPGLAYDTQYF.

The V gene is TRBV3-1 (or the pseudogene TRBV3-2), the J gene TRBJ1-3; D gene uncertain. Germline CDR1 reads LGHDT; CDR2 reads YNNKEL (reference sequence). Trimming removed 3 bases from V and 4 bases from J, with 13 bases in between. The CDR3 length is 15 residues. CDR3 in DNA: TGTGCCAGCAGCCAGAGGGATGAGGCCGGAAACACCATATATTTT. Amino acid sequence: CASSQRDEAGNTIYF.

CDR3 amino acids: CASSLAARQETQYF. CDR3 nucleotides: TGTGCCAGCAGCTTGGCGGCTAGACAAGAGACCCAGTACTTC. The chain is built from TRBV5-4 and TRBJ2-5; D call uncertain. The V end lost 0 bases, the J end lost 2 bases, and 8 bases lay between the germline ends. CDR1 and CDR2 from the germline V gene are SGHNT and YYREEE (reference sequence). There are 14 residues in the CDR3.

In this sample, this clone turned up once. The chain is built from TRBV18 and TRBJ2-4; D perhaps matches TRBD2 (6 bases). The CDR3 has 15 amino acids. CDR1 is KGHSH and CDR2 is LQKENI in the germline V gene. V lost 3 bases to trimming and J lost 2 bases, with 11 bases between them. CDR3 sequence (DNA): TGTGCCAGCTCACCGGAGGGATTATCCAAAAACATTCAGTACTTC. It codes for CASSPEGLSKNIQYF.

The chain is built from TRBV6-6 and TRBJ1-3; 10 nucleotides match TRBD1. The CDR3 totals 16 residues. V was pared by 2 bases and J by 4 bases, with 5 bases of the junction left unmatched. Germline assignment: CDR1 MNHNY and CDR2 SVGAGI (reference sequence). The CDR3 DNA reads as TGTGCCAGCAGTTACCCGGGACAGGGGCAGGGAAACACCATATATTTT. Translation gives CASSYPGQGQGNTIYF.

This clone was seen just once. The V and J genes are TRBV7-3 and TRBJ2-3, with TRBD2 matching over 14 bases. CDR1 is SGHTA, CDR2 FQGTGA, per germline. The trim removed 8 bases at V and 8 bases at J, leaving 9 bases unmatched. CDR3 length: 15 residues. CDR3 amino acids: CASQSGTSGSGTQYF. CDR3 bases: TGTGCCAGCCAGTCCGGGACTAGCGGGAGTGGTACGCAGTATTTT. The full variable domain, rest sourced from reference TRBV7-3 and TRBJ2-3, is GAGVSQTPSNKVTEKGKYVELRCDPISGHTALYWYRQSLGQGPEFLIYFQGTGAADDSGLPNDRFFAVRPEGSVSTLKIQRTERGDSAVYLCASQSGTSGSGTQYFGPGTRLTVL.

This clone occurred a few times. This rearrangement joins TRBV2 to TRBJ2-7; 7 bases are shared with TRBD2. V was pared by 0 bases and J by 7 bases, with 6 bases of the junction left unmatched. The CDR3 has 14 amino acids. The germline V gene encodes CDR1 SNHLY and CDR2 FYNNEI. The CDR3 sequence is CASSEARLAGEQYF. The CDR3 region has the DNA TGTGCCAGCAGTGAAGCGCGACTAGCAGGGGAGCAGTACTTC. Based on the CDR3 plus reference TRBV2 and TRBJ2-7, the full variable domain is EPEVTQTPSHQVTQMGQEVILRCVPISNHLYFYWYRQILGQKVEFLVSFYNNEISEKSEIFDDQFSVERPDGSNFTLKIRSTKLEDSAMYFCASSEARLAGEQYFGPGTRLTVT.

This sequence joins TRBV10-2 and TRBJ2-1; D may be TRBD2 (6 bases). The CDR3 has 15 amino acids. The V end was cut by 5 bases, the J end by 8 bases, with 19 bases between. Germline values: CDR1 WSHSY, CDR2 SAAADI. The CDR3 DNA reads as TGCGCCAGCAGTCCCGGGGGTAGTTTGTCCGATGAGCAGTTCTTC. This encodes CASSPGGSLSDEQFF.